This is a list of T cell receptor beta chains from one sample in a study of regulatory T cells in long-lasting Graves disease. Using its own MiXCR run on the multiplex PCR reads, TCRdb lists one record per CDR3 protein. This table has approximately 400,000 distinct CDR3 sequences, around 11% appearing once. These data also featured in a second study, about T cells in Graves' hyperthyroidism and ophthalmopathy.

The specimen was peripheral blood mononuclear cells (PBMCs), collected at new diagnosis, from a patient treated with antithyroid drugs. These receptor sequences come from a woman between 18 and 29 years old with Graves disease. CDR3s include the opening cysteine and the closing phenylalanine or tryptophan. Each record gives: D gene, clone size, V gene, J gene, CDR3 DNA, CDR3 protein. The D gene is left open where the match is weak. Rows give clone size only sometimes, using once, few, many, or a class for an expanded clone.

D gene: NA; clone size: many; V gene: TRBV6-1; J gene: TRBJ1-5; CDR3 DNA: TGTGCCACCATGAGGTGGACGGTGGGACGGGATCAGCCCCAGCATTTT; CDR3 protein: CATMRWTVGRDQPQHF
D gene: NA; clone size: NA; V gene: TRBV10-1; J gene: TRBJ2-2; CDR3 DNA: TGCGCCACGGCATCCGAGTACACCGGGGAGCTGTTTTTT; CDR3 protein: CATASEYTGELFF
D gene: NA; clone size: many; V gene: TRBV3-1; J gene: TRBJ2-5; CDR3 DNA: TGTGCCAGCAGCCTTTTCGAGGAGACCCAGTACTTC; CDR3 protein: CASSLFEETQYF
D gene: NA; clone size: NA; V gene: TRBV7-9; J gene: TRBJ2-3; CDR3 DNA: TGTGCCAGCAGCCGACCAACAAGAACTGGACAGCGAGATACGCAGTATTTT; CDR3 protein: CASSRPTRTGQRDTQYF
D gene: NA; clone size: few; V gene: TRBV5-5; J gene: TRBJ1-4; CDR3 DNA: TGTGCCAGCAGTTTCGACAGGCTCAATGAAAAACTGTTTTTT; CDR3 protein: CASSFDRLNEKLFF
D gene: NA; clone size: few; V gene: TRBV3-1; J gene: TRBJ2-3; CDR3 DNA: TGTGCCAGCAGCGGGTCGGGCACAGATACGCAGTATTTT; CDR3 protein: CASSGSGTDTQYF
D gene: NA; clone size: many; V gene: TRBV6-5; J gene: TRBJ1-1; CDR3 DNA: TGTGCCAGCAGTTATCCCTCGCGGGGTTCTGAAGCTTTCTTT; CDR3 protein: CASSYPSRGSEAFF
D gene: TRBD2; clone size: NA; V gene: TRBV15; J gene: TRBJ2-1; CDR3 DNA: TGTGCCACCAGCAGAGGCCTAGCGGGGGCCTACAATGAGCAGTTCTTC; CDR3 protein: CATSRGLAGAYNEQFF
D gene: TRBD1; clone size: many; V gene: TRBV6-1; J gene: TRBJ1-5; CDR3 DNA: TGTGCCAGCAGTGAAGAGGAGTCAGGGGGTCAGCCCCAGCATTTT; CDR3 protein: CASSEEESGGQPQHF
D gene: NA; clone size: many; V gene: TRBV6-1; J gene: TRBJ2-7; CDR3 DNA: TGTGCCAGCAAACAAGTGGGGACCTCCTACGAGCAGTACTTC; CDR3 protein: CASKQVGTSYEQYF
D gene: NA; clone size: many; V gene: TRBV3-1; J gene: TRBJ2-1; CDR3 DNA: TGTGCCAGCAGTTCGGACAGCTCCTACAATGAGCAGTTCTTC; CDR3 protein: CASSSDSSYNEQFF
D gene: NA; clone size: few; V gene: TRBV10-3; J gene: TRBJ2-1; CDR3 DNA: TGTGCCATCAGGCGAGGGGCAGTCAGCTCCTACAATGAGCAGTTCTTC; CDR3 protein: CAIRRGAVSSYNEQFF
D gene: TRBD2; clone size: many; V gene: TRBV18; J gene: TRBJ2-1; CDR3 DNA: TGTGCCAGCTCATCTCGGGGGGGTGTCTACAATGAGCAGTTCTTC; CDR3 protein: CASSSRGGVYNEQFF
D gene: NA; clone size: many; V gene: TRBV7-7; J gene: TRBJ1-5; CDR3 DNA: TGTGCTAGCAGCACCCGAGTGAATCAGCCCCAGCATTTT; CDR3 protein: CASSTRVNQPQHF
D gene: NA; clone size: NA; V gene: TRBV29-1; J gene: TRBJ2-3; CDR3 DNA: TGCAGCGTTGGTGGAAAAAACACAGATACGCAGTATTTT; CDR3 protein: CSVGGKNTDTQYF
D gene: NA; clone size: few; V gene: TRBV27; J gene: TRBJ1-1; CDR3 DNA: TGTGCCAGCAGTTTATACCCCGGGGCGGTTAAAGCTTTCTTT; CDR3 protein: CASSLYPGAVKAFF
D gene: NA; clone size: many; V gene: TRBV5-1; J gene: TRBJ1-1; CDR3 DNA: TGCGCCAGCAGCCCGGGAAGCTTGAACACTGAAGCTTTCTTT; CDR3 protein: CASSPGSLNTEAFF
D gene: TRBD1; clone size: many; V gene: TRBV7-9; J gene: TRBJ1-3; CDR3 DNA: TGTGCCAGCAGCTTTTATCGGACAGGTCGCTCTGGAAACACCATATATTTT; CDR3 protein: CASSFYRTGRSGNTIYF